A single sample is the source of the 29 T cell receptor beta chains below, sequenced in a study of beta chain features in type 1 diabetes. Sequencing targeted expressed TCRB transcripts, as all isolated RNA had been reverse transcribed. This table comes from immunoSEQ multiplex PCR, and its TCRdb copy is limited to in-frame clones, with some not included. Seen here are 330,000 or so clones, about 15% observed once, and the top ten hold roughly 6.7%. Sequencing was performed on central memory CD4+ T cells from blood. Every receptor here comes from a man aged 25 to 45 in good health.

This clone has only a few counts. The chain combines TRBV7-2 with TRBJ2-5; D is perhaps TRBD1 or TRBD2 (6 bases each). CDR3 length: 14 amino acids. CDR1 and CDR2 (germline): SGHTA, FQGNSA. The ends were cut back, 8 bases at V and 4 bases at J, with 17 bases in the middle. The CDR3 DNA follows: TGTGCCAGCGGGGCTGGAGGGGGTGGAGAGACCCAGTACTTC. Encoded protein: CASGAGGGGETQYF.

This clone has more than one count but fewer than ten. The chain is built from TRBV4-1 and TRBJ1-2; D gene uncertain. Germline loops: CDR1 MGHRA, CDR2 YSYEKL. V dropped 3 bases and J dropped 4 bases, with 12 bases sitting between them. The CDR3 has 14 amino acids. CDR3 region: CASSHERSSYGYTF. CDR3 coding DNA: TGCGCCAGCAGCCATGAACGATCGAGCTATGGCTACACCTTC.

The rearrangement joins TRBV7-8 to TRBJ2-1, with D possibly being TRBD2 (5 bases). The CDR3 contains 14 residues. The V end lost 0 bases, the J end lost 5 bases, and 8 bases lay between the germline ends. Per the germline V gene, CDR1 is SGHVS and CDR2 is FQNEAQ. The CDR3 spells CASSLASLDNEQFF. As DNA, the CDR3 is TGTGCCAGCAGCTTAGCGTCACTAGACAATGAGCAGTTCTTC.

This chain joins TRBV6-5 and TRBJ1-1, with a tentative D call TRBD1 (6 bases). Germline loops: CDR1 MNHEY, CDR2 SVGAGI. This CDR3 has 14 residues. The V end was cut by 5 bases, the J end by 1 base, with 11 bases between. The CDR3 DNA reads as TGTGCCAGCAGTCGAACGGGACAGAACACTGAAGCTTTCTTT. Its protein product is CASSRTGQNTEAFF.

This clone was counted a few times. The chain links TRBV7-2 to TRBJ2-1; no reliable D call. V shed 5 bases and J shed 10 bases, with 12 bases lying between them. From germline, CDR1 is SGHTA and CDR2 FQGNSA. The CDR3 consists of 12 residues. The CDR3 sequence is CASSLAYLEQFF. As DNA, the CDR3 is TGTGCCAGCAGCCTGGCCTACTTGGAGCAGTTCTTC.

In this sample, this clone turned up a few times. The chain employs TRBV18 and TRBJ1-1; D not certain. CDR1 is KGHSH, CDR2 LQKENI, per germline. The CDR3 covers 15 residues. Trimming shortened V by 1 base and J by 0 bases, and 9 bases separated the two germline ends. The CDR3 coding sequence is TGTGCCAGCTCACCACTCGCGAGGGTGAACACTGAAGCTTTCTTT. This codes for CASSPLARVNTEAFF.

The chain carries TRBV10-3 and TRBJ2-5, with D perhaps TRBD2 (6 bases). There are 14 residues in the CDR3. V shed 3 bases and J shed 1 base, with 9 bases lying between them. Germline V gives CDR1 ENHRY, CDR2 SYGVKD. The CDR3 sequence: CAISDLGGQETQYF. In DNA form, the CDR3 reads TGTGCCATCAGTGATCTGGGGGGCCAAGAGACCCAGTACTTC.

V gene TRBV11-3 combines with J gene TRBJ2-2; 8 bases match TRBD1. V trimming: 1 base; J trimming: 7 bases; junction bases outside the gene matches: 2. From germline, CDR1 is SGHNT and CDR2 YENEEA. This CDR3 comprises 14 residues. CDR3 DNA: TGTGCCAGCAGCTTAGCAGGGGGCATCGGGGAGCTGTTTTTT. As protein: CASSLAGGIGELFF.

This chain joins TRBV4-2 and TRBJ1-2; D is ambiguous. This CDR3 has 13 residues. Trimming pared 8 bases from V and 8 bases from J, leaving 18 bases between. CDR1 is LGHNA, CDR2 YNFKEQ, per germline. As DNA, the CDR3 is TGTGCCAGCTTCACTCAGGAGGGCGAAGGCTACACCTTC. It encodes CASFTQEGEGYTF.

V and J are TRBV6-1 and TRBJ1-3; no clear D. The V and J ends lost 2 bases and 1 base respectively, with 6 bases between them. This CDR3 is 14 amino acids long. Germline V gene sequence: CDR1 MNHNS, CDR2 SASEGT. The CDR3: CASSEIGSGNTIYF. The CDR3 DNA reads TGTGCCAGCAGTGAAATCGGTTCTGGAAACACCATATATTTT.

The rearrangement uses TRBV19 and TRBJ2-1; the match to TRBD1 covers 7 bases. The germline V gene encodes CDR1 LNHDA and CDR2 SQIVND (reference sequence). J gave up 5 bases and V 6 bases, and 7 bases lay outside the gene matches. This CDR3 region has 14 residues. CDR3 in amino acids: CASSTGTEHNEQFF. For the CDR3, the DNA is TGTGCCAGTAGCACCGGGACAGAACACAATGAGCAGTTCTTC.

V usage is TRBV27 and J usage is TRBJ2-3; TRBD1 aligns across 11 bases. The CDR3 is 15 amino acids. Trimming cost V 0 bases and J 5 bases; bases outside gene matches: 1. Germline V gene sequence: CDR1 MNHEY, CDR2 SMNVEV (reference sequence). The CDR3 DNA is TGTGCCAGCAGTTTATCAGGGACAGGGGGAGATACGCAGTATTTT. Protein sequence: CASSLSGTGGDTQYF.

In this sample, this clone turned up a few times. The CDR3 is CASSPDRADHGYTF. As DNA, the CDR3 is TGTGCCAGCAGCCCCGACAGGGCGGACCATGGCTACACCTTC. The rearrangement joins TRBV6-5 to TRBJ1-2, with 7 bases that match TRBD1. Trimming at V came to 6 bases and at J to 6 bases, leaving 10 bases not matched to a gene. There are 14 residues in the CDR3. Germline CDR1 and CDR2: MNHEY and SVGAGI.

This clone was recorded at least ten times. The chain employs TRBV5-5 and TRBJ1-2, with D possibly matching TRBD1 (6 bases). Germline lookup yields CDR1 SGHKS and CDR2 YYEKEE (reference sequence). The CDR3 spans 15 residues. V lost 4 bases to trimming and J lost 2 bases, with 15 bases between them. The CDR3 protein is CASSQDWTDNYGYTF. The DNA of the CDR3 is TGTGCCAGCAGCCAGGATTGGACAGACAACTATGGCTACACCTTC.

As regards this clone: One end of the junction varies from germline; a read error may be responsible. Additional DNA sequences in this sample encode the identical CDR3. The chain has TRBV5-1 and TRBJ2-2, with D maybe TRBD2 (5 bases). The CDR3 totals 13 residues. Per germline, CDR1 SGHRS and CDR2 YFSETQ. The CDR3, as DNA: TGCGCCAGCAGCATCCTCAGCACCGGGGAGCTGTTCTTT. It codes for CASSILSTGELFF.

CDR3 in DNA: TGTGCCAGCAGTTACTCGGGGCGGGGTAAAGATACGCAGTATTTT. Its translation: CASSYSGRGKDTQYF. The chain couples TRBV6-5 to TRBJ2-3, with D possibly matching TRBD2 (6 bases). Germline V CDR1 and CDR2: MNHEY, SVGAGI. Trimming cost V 0 bases and J 5 bases, with 12 bases left between them. CDR3 length equals 15 residues.

This clone has just a few counts. V and J are TRBV27 and TRBJ2-7, with D possibly being TRBD1 (5 bases). The V and J ends lost 3 bases and 2 bases respectively, with 11 bases between them. The CDR3 is 14 residues long. Germline CDR1 MNHEY, CDR2 SMNVEV (reference sequence). The DNA of the CDR3 is TGTGCCAGCAGTTTCCGAACAGGAACCTACGAGCAGTACTTC. Its protein is CASSFRTGTYEQYF.

The gene calls are TRBV7-2 and TRBJ1-2; TRBD1 is a possible D gene (6 bases). Per germline, CDR1 SGHTA and CDR2 FQGNSA. Trimming left V 5 bases short and J 0 bases short, with 19 bases between. The CDR3 is 17 residues long. CDR3 amino acids: CASSPRGALLANYGYTF. CDR3 sequence (DNA): TGTGCCAGCAGCCCTAGGGGGGCCCTTTTAGCTAACTATGGCTACACCTTC. The complete variable domain, with remaining parts taken from reference TRBV7-2 and TRBJ1-2, reads GAGVSQSPSNKVTEKGKDVELRCDPISGHTALYWYRQSLGQGLEFLIYFQGNSAPDKSGLPSDRFSAERTGGSVSTLTIQRTQQEDSAVYLCASSPRGALLANYGYTFGSGTRLTVV.

In this sample, this clone turned up a few times. The chain uses TRBV6-5 and TRBJ2-3; 9 bases map to TRBD1. The ends lost 5 bases at V and 4 bases at J; junction bases unmatched: 7. The CDR3 has 15 residues. Per the germline V gene, CDR1 is MNHEY and CDR2 is SVGAGI. CDR3 region: CASSNRGLRADTQYF. CDR3 bases: TGTGCCAGCAGTAACAGGGGGCTTAGGGCAGATACGCAGTATTTT.

This clone was observed at least ten times. This chain connects TRBV7-8 to TRBJ2-7; D is unclear. The V end was cut by 5 bases, the J end by 1 base, with 9 bases between. The CDR3 is 13 residues long. CDR1 is SGHVS, CDR2 FQNEAQ, per germline. CDR3 amino acids: CASSTPQSYEQYV. CDR3 coding DNA: TGTGCCAGCAGCACCCCCCAATCCTACGAGCAGTACGTC.

This clone was counted only a few times. The chain employs TRBV11-2 and TRBJ1-1, with D tentatively TRBD1 (5 bases). Per germline, CDR1 SGHAT and CDR2 FQNNGV. The CDR3 is made up of 14 amino acids. V lost 4 bases to trimming and J lost 0 bases, with 9 bases between them. The CDR3: CASSSTVLNTEAFF. CDR3 nucleotide sequence: TGTGCCAGCAGCTCGACAGTATTGAACACTGAAGCTTTCTTT.

In this sample, this clone turned up a few times. J is TRBJ1-5 and V is TRBV29-1; D is possibly TRBD1 (5 bases). The CDR3 spans 13 residues. The V and J ends lost 6 bases and 5 bases respectively, with 14 bases between them. From germline, CDR1 is SQVTM and CDR2 ANQGSEA. The CDR3 here is CSVSPGGDQPQHF. In DNA, the CDR3 is TGCAGCGTCTCACCTGGGGGGGATCAGCCCCAGCATTTT. The complete variable domain, with remaining parts taken from reference TRBV29-1 and TRBJ1-5, reads SAVISQKPSRDICQRGTSLTIQCQVDSQVTMMFWYRQQPGQSLTLIATANQGSEATYESGFVIDKFPISRPNLTFSTLTVSNMSPEDSSIYLCSVSPGGDQPQHFGDGTRLSIL.

As regards this clone: At one end, the junction sequence differs from germline, possibly due to a read error. Within the sample, other DNA sequences also encode this same CDR3. The chain recombines TRBV5-4 with TRBJ1-1; D gene ambiguous. Germline V gives CDR1 SGHNT, CDR2 YYREEE (reference sequence). The CDR3 spans 14 residues. CDR3 nucleotides: TGTGCCAGCAGCGGAATCACACGGAACACTGAAGCTTTCTTC. This gives the protein CASSGITRNTEAFF.

The V gene is TRBV9, the J gene TRBJ1-3; a possible D gene is TRBD1 (6 bases). CDR3 length equals 16 residues. The V gene lost 1 base and the J gene lost 0 bases, with 11 bases spanning the gap. CDR1 is SGDLS and CDR2 is YYNGEE in the germline V gene. CDR3 bases: TGTGCCAGCAGCGTATCCGACAGGATCTCTGGAAACACCATATATTTT. Encoded protein: CASSVSDRISGNTIYF.

Only a few counts were recorded for this clone. The chain recombines TRBV6-1 with TRBJ2-1; TRBD2 matches 12 bases. J was trimmed by 8 bases and V by 1 base; bases with no gene match: 12. The CDR3 extends over 18 amino acids. CDR1 and CDR2 from the germline V gene are MNHNS and SASEGT. The CDR3 reads CASSEGLPGLAGGYEQFF. CDR3 coding DNA: TGTGCCAGCAGTGAAGGCCTTCCGGGTCTAGCGGGAGGGTATGAGCAGTTCTTC.

The rearrangement uses TRBV5-1 and TRBJ1-2; D may be TRBD1 (5 bases). The V end was cut by 4 bases, the J end by 8 bases, with 21 bases between. This CDR3 is built from 15 residues. Germline CDR1 and CDR2: SGHRS and YFSETQ. The DNA of the CDR3 is TGCGCCAGCAGCACCGGGACGGCCCGTGGGGAAGGCTACACCTTC. It is translated as CASSTGTARGEGYTF.

V and J are TRBV5-1 and TRBJ2-7; D possibly uses TRBD1 or TRBD2 (5 bases each). Germline V gene sequence: CDR1 SGHRS, CDR2 YFSETQ. Trimming removed 4 bases from V and 5 bases from J, with 19 bases in between. The CDR3 length is 15 residues. The CDR3 is CASSGDNALGDEQYF. The CDR3 DNA is TGCGCCAGCAGCGGCGACAACGCCCTGGGGGACGAGCAGTACTTC.

This clone has a handful of counts. The chain recombines TRBV13 with TRBJ2-1; D not certain. Trimming shortened V by 5 bases and J by 9 bases, and 14 bases separated the two germline ends. The germline V gene has CDR1 PRHDT and CDR2 FYEKMQ (reference sequence). The CDR3 is 13 residues long. This CDR3 is CASSARAAGEQFF. As DNA, the CDR3 is TGTGCCAGCAGCGCCCGGGCCGCCGGTGAGCAGTTCTTC.

The J gene is TRBJ2-5, the V gene TRBV21-1; the D call TRBD1 from the table was never checked on the DNA. TRBV21-1 is flagged as a pseudogene. The CDR3 consists of 17 residues. CDR3 protein: CASSKGLRDRVEETQYF. As DNA, the CDR3 is TGTGCCAGCAGCAAGGGCCTCCGGGACAGGGTCGAAGAGACCCAGTACTTC.